Below are 6 T cell receptor beta chains sequenced from a single sample in a study of Ad26.COV2.S vaccination and SARS-CoV-2 variants. Treatment defined: approximately 18 received Ad26.COV2.S at low or high dose, single or two shots; roughly five received placebo; per-sample allocation not given. The samples date from day 63 after the first vaccine or placebo injection. The data were produced by immunoSEQ multiplex PCR, yet TCRdb's version contains in-frame clones alone and is incomplete. Counted here are about 350,000 clones, around nine tenths occurring once; the ten biggest clones make up approximately 5%. The sequencing here drew on peripheral blood, taken in a trial of Ad26.COV2.S vaccine versus placebo. These receptors originate from a person aged 18 to 65 who received the Ad26.COV2.S COVID-19 vaccine or a placebo.

V usage is TRBV25-1 and J usage is TRBJ1-4; D possibly corresponds to TRBD1 (5 bases). V lost 9 bases and J lost 2, with 16 bases in between. The CDR3 is made up of 15 amino acids. Germline V CDR1 and CDR2: MGHDK, SYGVNS. The CDR3 loop reads CASSYGGATNEKLFF. CDR3 bases: TGTGCCAGTTCTTATGGAGGGGCGACTAATGAAAAACTGTTTTTT.

This clone was counted only a few times. V usage is TRBV3-1 (or the pseudogene TRBV3-2) and J usage is TRBJ1-1; D ambiguous. CDR3 length: 14 residues. V gave up 0 bases and J gave up 4 bases, with 9 bases separating them. The germline CDR1 and CDR2 sequences are LGHDT and YNNKEL (reference sequence). CDR3 amino acids: CASSQEGQFTEAFF. CDR3 in DNA: TGTGCCAGCAGCCAAGAAGGTCAGTTCACTGAAGCTTTCTTT.

The V and J genes are TRBV2 and TRBJ2-3; 8 bases are a match to TRBD2. Germline trimming cut 8 bases from V and 4 bases from J; bases unmatched to any gene: 5. The germline CDR1 and CDR2 sequences are SNHLY and FYNNEI. The CDR3 covers 13 residues. CDR3 sequence: CASGGTRADTQYF. Written as DNA, the CDR3 is TGTGCCAGCGGGGGGACTAGGGCAGATACGCAGTATTTT.

V and J are TRBV6-5 and TRBJ1-1; a weak D match, TRBD1 (6 bases). V lost 5 bases and J lost 0, with 10 bases in between. CDR3 length: 14 residues. Looked up from germline, CDR1 is MNHEY and CDR2 is SVGAGI. The chain's CDR3 is CASSRDNLNTEAFF. The DNA of the CDR3 is TGTGCCAGCAGTCGGGACAACTTGAACACTGAAGCTTTCTTT.

Here the CDR3 reads CASSFQPGEKLFF. CDR3 coding DNA: TGTGCCAGCAGCTTTCAACCGGGTGAAAAACTGTTTTTT. The chain links TRBV7-2 to TRBJ1-4; the D is unclear. V lost 3 bases and J 7 bases, leaving 9 bases between the germline ends. The CDR3 is made up of 13 amino acids. Germline CDR1 SGHTA, CDR2 FQGNSA.

The V and J genes are TRBV30 and TRBJ1-4; 8 bases line up with TRBD1. The CDR3 contains 13 residues. Trimming took 4 bases from V and 5 from J; bases not matched to a gene: 3. Germline V gives CDR1 GTSNPN, CDR2 SVGIG (reference sequence). The CDR3 is CAWTRDRNEKLFF. The CDR3 nucleotides read TGTGCCTGGACCAGGGACAGGAATGAAAAACTGTTTTTT.